This T cell receptor (beta chain) comes out of a study of cytomegalovirus exposure and HLA in healthy donors. The study, taken as a whole, reports: Segments of the TCR beta V type were, in most cases, productive about 90% or about 30% of the time in an earlier analysis.

Trimming took off 3 bases at V and 4 bases at J, with 13 bases between the two ends. Germline V gives CDR1 SGHRS, CDR2 YFSETQ. The CDR3 contains 14 residues. The table lists this clone with a few counts. Its antigen remains unidentified. The PCR used 60 Vbeta and 13 Jbeta primers. Profiled with immunoSEQ multiplex PCR; TCRdb holds only in-frame clones, not every one. This repertoire shows under 200,000 clones, 60% to 80% found once; its top ten account for approximately 1.5%. The receptor comes from a woman in her twenties or thirties in good health and CMV-seronegative. V gene TRBV5-1 combines with J gene TRBJ1-2; D not resolved. Sequencing input: PBMCs. Written as DNA, the CDR3 is TGCGCCAGCAGCTCCCTCGGGGTCGGCTATGGCTACACCTTC. Amino acids: CASSSLGVGYGYTF.